This T cell receptor beta chain is drawn from a study of OX40 agonist ivuxolimab in advanced cancers. TCRdb's table, derived via immunoSEQ multiplex PCR, lists solely in-frame clones and lacks some. Here the sample spans 65,000 to 100,000 clones, roughly 94% being singletons. With respect to this clone: Its antigen is not identified.

Study observations and caveats: Within 6 weeks, CD4+ and CD8+ blood T cells expanded clonally at 0.1 to 3.0 mg/kg. The mean number of expanded clones was higher in CD8+ T cells than in CD4+.

This CDR3 comprises 15 residues. Germline lookup yields CDR1 SSHAT and CDR2 FNYEAQ (reference sequence). Trimming pared 2 bases from V and 4 bases from J, leaving 15 bases between. Autoimmune disease history or systemic immunosuppression disqualified patients. The V call is TRBV7-7, the J call TRBJ2-7; TRBD1 might be the D (6 bases). The sample consisted of CD4+ or CD8+ T cells sorted from blood, taken in a trial of the OX40 agonist ivuxolimab. This clonotype was sampled from an adult with an advanced solid tumor such as melanoma, head and neck, liver or kidney cancer. The DNA of the CDR3 is TGTGCCAGCAGCTTACTCCCAGGGGTTTCGTACGAGCAGTACTTC. Amino acid sequence: CASSLLPGVSYEQYF.